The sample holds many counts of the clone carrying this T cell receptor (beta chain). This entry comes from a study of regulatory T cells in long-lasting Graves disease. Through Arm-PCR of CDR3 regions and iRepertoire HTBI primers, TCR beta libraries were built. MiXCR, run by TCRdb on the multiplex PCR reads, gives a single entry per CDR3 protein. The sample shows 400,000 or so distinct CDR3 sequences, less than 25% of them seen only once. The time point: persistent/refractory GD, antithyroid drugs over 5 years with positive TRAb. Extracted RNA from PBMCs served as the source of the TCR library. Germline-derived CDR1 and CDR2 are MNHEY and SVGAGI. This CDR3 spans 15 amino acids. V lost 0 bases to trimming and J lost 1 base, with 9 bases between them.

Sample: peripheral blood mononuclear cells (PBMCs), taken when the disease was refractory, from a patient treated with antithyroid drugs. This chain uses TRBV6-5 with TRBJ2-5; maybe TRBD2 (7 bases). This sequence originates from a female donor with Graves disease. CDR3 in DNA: TGTGCCAGCAGTTACTCGGGAGGGGGCCAAGAGACCCAGTACTTC. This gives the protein CASSYSGGGQETQYF.